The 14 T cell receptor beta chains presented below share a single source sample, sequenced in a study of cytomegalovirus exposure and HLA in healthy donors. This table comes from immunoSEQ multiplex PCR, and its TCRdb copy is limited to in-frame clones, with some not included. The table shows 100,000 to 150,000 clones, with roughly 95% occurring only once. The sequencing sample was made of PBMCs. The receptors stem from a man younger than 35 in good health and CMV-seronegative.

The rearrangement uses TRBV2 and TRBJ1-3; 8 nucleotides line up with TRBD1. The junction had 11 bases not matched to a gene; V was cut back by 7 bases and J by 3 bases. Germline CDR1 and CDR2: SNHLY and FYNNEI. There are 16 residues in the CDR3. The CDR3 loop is CASTKDPGGYGNTIYF. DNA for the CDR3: TGTGCCAGCACCAAGGACCCAGGGGGCTATGGAAACACCATATATTTT.

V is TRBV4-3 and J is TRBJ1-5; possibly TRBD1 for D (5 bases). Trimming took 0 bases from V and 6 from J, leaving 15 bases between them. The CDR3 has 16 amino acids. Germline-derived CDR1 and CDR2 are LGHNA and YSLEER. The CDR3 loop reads CASSQDARGEPQPQHF. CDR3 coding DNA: TGCGCCAGCAGCCAAGATGCCCGGGGGGAACCTCAGCCCCAGCATTTT.

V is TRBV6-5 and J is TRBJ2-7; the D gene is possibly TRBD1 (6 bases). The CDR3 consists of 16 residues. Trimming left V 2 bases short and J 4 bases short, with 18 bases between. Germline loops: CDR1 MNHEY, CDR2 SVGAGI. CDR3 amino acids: CASSYTLGGTGYEQYF. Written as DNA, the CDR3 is TGTGCCAGCAGTTACACCCTAGGGGGTACGGGGTACGAGCAGTACTTC.

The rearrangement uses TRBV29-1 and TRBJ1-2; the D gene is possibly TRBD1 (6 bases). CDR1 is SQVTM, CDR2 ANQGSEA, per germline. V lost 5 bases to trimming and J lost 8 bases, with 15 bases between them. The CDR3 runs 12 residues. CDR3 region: CSVHTGSEGYTF. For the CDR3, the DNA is TGCAGCGTTCATACAGGGAGCGAAGGCTACACCTTC.

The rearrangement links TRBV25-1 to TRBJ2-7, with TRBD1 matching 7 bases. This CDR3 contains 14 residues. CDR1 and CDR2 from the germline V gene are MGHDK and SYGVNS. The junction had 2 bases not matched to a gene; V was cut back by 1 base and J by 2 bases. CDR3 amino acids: CASSELGQTYEQYF. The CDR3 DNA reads TGTGCCAGCAGTGAATTGGGACAGACCTACGAGCAGTACTTC.

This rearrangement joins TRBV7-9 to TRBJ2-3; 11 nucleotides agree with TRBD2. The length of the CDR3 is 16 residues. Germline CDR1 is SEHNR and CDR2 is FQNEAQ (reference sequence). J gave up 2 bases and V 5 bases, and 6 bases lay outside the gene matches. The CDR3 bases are TGTGCCAGCAGCCGAGGGACTAGCGGATACACAGATACGCAGTATTTT. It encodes CASSRGTSGYTDTQYF.

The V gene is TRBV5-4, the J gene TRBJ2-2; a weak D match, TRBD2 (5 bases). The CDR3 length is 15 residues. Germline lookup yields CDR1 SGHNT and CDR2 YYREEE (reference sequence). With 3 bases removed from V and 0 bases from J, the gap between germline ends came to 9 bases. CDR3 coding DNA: TGTGCCAGCAGCTCCAGACTAACGAACACCGGGGAGCTGTTTTTT. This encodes CASSSRLTNTGELFF.

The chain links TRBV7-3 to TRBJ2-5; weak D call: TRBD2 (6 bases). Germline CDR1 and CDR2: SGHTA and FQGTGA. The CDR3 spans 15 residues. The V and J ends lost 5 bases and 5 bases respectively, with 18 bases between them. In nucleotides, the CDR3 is TGTGCCAGCAGCCCGACAGCGGGCTGGGGTGAGACCCAGTACTTC. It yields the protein CASSPTAGWGETQYF.

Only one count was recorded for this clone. CDR3 loop: CASSLAPHPGIKNTEAFF. The CDR3 DNA is TGTGCCAGCAGCTTAGCCCCGCATCCGGGGATCAAGAACACTGAAGCTTTCTTT. V gene TRBV13 combines with J gene TRBJ1-1; D call uncertain. The germline gives CDR1 PRHDT, CDR2 FYEKMQ (reference sequence). V gave up 1 base and J gave up 1 base, with 19 bases separating them. This CDR3 region has 18 residues.

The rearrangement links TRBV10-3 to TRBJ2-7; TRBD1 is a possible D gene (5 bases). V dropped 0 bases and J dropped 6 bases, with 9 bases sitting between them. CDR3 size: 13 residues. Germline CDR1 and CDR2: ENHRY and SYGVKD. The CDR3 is CAISESMGPEQYF. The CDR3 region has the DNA TGTGCCATCAGTGAGTCGATGGGGCCCGAGCAGTACTTC.

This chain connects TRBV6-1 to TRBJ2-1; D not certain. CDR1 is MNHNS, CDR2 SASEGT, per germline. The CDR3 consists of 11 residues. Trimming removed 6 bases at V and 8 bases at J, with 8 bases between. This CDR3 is CASSSAYEQFF. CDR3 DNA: TGTGCCAGCAGCTCCGCGTATGAGCAGTTCTTC.

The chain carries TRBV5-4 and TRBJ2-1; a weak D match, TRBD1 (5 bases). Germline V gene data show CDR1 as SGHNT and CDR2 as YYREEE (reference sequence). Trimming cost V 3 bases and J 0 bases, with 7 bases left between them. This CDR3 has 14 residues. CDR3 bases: TGTGCCAGCAGCTACCAGGGCTCCTACAATGAGCAGTTCTTC. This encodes CASSYQGSYNEQFF.

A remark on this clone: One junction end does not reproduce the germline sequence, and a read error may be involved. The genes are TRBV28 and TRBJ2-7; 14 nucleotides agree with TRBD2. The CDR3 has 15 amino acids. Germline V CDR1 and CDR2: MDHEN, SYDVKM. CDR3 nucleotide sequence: TGTGCCAGCAGTTTGGGACTAGCGGGAGCCTATGAGCAGTACTTC. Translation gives CASSLGLAGAYEQYF.

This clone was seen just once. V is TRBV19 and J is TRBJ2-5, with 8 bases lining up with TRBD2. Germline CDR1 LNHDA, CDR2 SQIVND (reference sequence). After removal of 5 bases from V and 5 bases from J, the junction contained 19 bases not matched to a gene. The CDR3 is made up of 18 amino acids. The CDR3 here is CASSAFPSTSGRMETQYF. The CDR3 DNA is TGTGCCAGTAGTGCTTTTCCCTCCACTAGCGGTCGAATGGAGACCCAGTACTTC.